This TCR beta chain stems from a study of cytomegalovirus exposure and HLA in healthy donors. Findings and caveats of the study: Altogether, about 160 TCR beta chains were recorded as cytomegalovirus-associated. Segments of the TCR beta V type were, in most cases, productive about 87% or about 30% of the time in an earlier analysis.

The PCR used 60 Vbeta and 13 Jbeta primers. Clones were read by immunoSEQ multiplex PCR, and TCRdb kept only the in-frame ones, dropping some. Recorded for this sample: 53,000 or so clones. Points on this clone: Its cognate antigen is unknown.

The trim removed 2 bases at V and 9 bases at J, leaving 4 bases unmatched. The V gene's germline CDR1 is SGDLS and CDR2 YYNGEE. This CDR3 contains 15 residues. This receptor was identified in a male donor in good health and CMV-seropositive. V usage is TRBV9 and J usage is TRBJ2-1; TRBD2 matches 14 bases. Sequencing was carried out using PBMCs. CDR3 amino acids: CASSVGTSGGSEQFF. CDR3 nucleotides: TGTGCCAGCAGCGTGGGGACTAGCGGGGGCTCTGAGCAGTTCTTC.